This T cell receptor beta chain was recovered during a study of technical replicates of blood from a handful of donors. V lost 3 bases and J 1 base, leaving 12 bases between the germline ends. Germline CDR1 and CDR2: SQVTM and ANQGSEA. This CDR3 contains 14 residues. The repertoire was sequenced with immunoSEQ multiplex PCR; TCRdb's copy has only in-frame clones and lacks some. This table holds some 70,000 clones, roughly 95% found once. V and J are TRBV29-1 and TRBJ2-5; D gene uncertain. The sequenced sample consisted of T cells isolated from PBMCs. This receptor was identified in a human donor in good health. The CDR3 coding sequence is TGCAGCGTTGATTTAGCTACAACCCAAGAGACCCAGTACTTC. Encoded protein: CSVDLATTQETQYF.